This section outlines one T cell receptor (beta chain) sequence together with its context. Its antigen is still unknown. Separate alpha and beta amplification began at the second PCR step. The data are from a study of naive and memory T cell subsets. Trimming took 3 bases from V and 4 from J, leaving 13 bases between them. This CDR3 contains 14 residues. Germline values: CDR1 LNHNV, CDR2 YYDKDF (reference sequence). Both TRBC1 and TRBC2 were covered by a beta constant-region primer of two equimolar oligonucleotides. TCRdb reprocessed the UMI-ligation and nested PCR reads with MiXCR, giving one entry per CDR3 protein. Of about 150,000 distinct CDR3 sequences listed, over 15% were seen once; the top ten hold more than 0.13%. General study findings and limits: Possibly reflecting memory cells re-expressing CD45RA, a few larger clonotypes occurred in naive repertoires, especially CD8. Diversity fell and Gini index rose from naive through CM, EM, EMRA.

J is TRBJ2-7 and V is TRBV15; tentatively, D is TRBD2 (5 bases). This receptor was obtained from a human donor in good health. The sample consisted of naive CD4+ T cells from blood. The CDR3 loop reads CATSRGAPPYEQYF. CDR3 DNA: TGTGCCACCAGCAGGGGAGCCCCACCGTACGAGCAGTACTTC.